This TCR beta chain was sequenced for a study of blood T cell repertoires in COVID-19 (dated by TCRdb to about 2020). In terms of the full investigation: Collaborator samples came from the United States, Italy and Spain and covered acute and convalescent phases of COVID-19. The prospective study material was composed of cDNA or gDNA derived from T cells, B-cell-depleted T cells, or PBMCs. The dataset comprised deeply sampled blood TCRbeta repertoires from subjects exposed to, actively infected with, or recovered from COVID-19. A freely available public database, intended as a resource for researchers studying the immune response to SARS-CoV-2, is where the repertoires were released. The samples were drawn from the first 160 participants of the ongoing ImmuneRACE study and from 1,254 subjects provided by 6 global collaborators. The sample metadata nearly always contained a de-identified subject ID, COVID-19 status, age in years and sex. Where available, HLA class I and class II types were obtained from metadata supplied by the sample provider rather than from assay-based typing. What the study reported, not specific to this receptor: How much clinical and demographic metadata was included differed by source and by participant, and the metadata was provided uncurated.

A word on this clone: Its specific antigen is unknown. Per-base qualities were not stored, and no clone one base away is much larger.

TCRbeta CDR3 regions were amplified from genomic DNA by means of the immunoSEQ Assay, a bias-controlled multiplex PCR. Concerning the study's data processing: Nucleated cell counts per sample were estimated from amplification of reference gene primers within the assay. To quantify the absolute abundance of each unique TCRbeta CDR3 rearrangement, sequence reads were collapsed and filtered. For each sample, productive Simpson clonality was calculated by taking the square root of Simpson's diversity index across productive rearrangements. The immuneACCESS repertoire file appears here via TCRdb, limited to in-frame rearrangements. These files lack a portion of the clones; in checked studies, under half of the deficit traces to unresolved V genes, and the cause of the others is not known. The V and J calls and clone size are taken from that table; D and trimming were inferred from the DNA. This sample holds around 99,000 clones; about 91% were observed only once. In total, the top ten clones hold around 7% of the sample.

Each collaborating institution followed its own protocols to collect whole blood in K2EDTA tubes. For TCRbeta analysis, collaborators shipped samples in one of three forms: frozen whole blood, isolated PBMCs, or DNA extracted from either of those sample types. The CDR3 runs 12 residues from the cysteine to the phenylalanine. Left in the record is the CDR3 DNA by itself, 36 bases read in frame from the first base. Trimming costs V 0 bases and J 6 bases, and their ends lie 6 bases apart. The germline V gene (reference sequence) gives CDR1 as SGHNT and CDR2 as YYREEE. The clonotype was recovered from a man aged 50 or older with active or convalescent COVID-19. The sequenced material came from peripheral blood. This chain joins TRBV5-4 to TRBJ2-5; the D gene assignment is ambiguous. The nucleotides read TGTGCCAGCAGCTTGGACTCCAAGACCCAGTACTTC. It specifies CASSLDSKTQYF.